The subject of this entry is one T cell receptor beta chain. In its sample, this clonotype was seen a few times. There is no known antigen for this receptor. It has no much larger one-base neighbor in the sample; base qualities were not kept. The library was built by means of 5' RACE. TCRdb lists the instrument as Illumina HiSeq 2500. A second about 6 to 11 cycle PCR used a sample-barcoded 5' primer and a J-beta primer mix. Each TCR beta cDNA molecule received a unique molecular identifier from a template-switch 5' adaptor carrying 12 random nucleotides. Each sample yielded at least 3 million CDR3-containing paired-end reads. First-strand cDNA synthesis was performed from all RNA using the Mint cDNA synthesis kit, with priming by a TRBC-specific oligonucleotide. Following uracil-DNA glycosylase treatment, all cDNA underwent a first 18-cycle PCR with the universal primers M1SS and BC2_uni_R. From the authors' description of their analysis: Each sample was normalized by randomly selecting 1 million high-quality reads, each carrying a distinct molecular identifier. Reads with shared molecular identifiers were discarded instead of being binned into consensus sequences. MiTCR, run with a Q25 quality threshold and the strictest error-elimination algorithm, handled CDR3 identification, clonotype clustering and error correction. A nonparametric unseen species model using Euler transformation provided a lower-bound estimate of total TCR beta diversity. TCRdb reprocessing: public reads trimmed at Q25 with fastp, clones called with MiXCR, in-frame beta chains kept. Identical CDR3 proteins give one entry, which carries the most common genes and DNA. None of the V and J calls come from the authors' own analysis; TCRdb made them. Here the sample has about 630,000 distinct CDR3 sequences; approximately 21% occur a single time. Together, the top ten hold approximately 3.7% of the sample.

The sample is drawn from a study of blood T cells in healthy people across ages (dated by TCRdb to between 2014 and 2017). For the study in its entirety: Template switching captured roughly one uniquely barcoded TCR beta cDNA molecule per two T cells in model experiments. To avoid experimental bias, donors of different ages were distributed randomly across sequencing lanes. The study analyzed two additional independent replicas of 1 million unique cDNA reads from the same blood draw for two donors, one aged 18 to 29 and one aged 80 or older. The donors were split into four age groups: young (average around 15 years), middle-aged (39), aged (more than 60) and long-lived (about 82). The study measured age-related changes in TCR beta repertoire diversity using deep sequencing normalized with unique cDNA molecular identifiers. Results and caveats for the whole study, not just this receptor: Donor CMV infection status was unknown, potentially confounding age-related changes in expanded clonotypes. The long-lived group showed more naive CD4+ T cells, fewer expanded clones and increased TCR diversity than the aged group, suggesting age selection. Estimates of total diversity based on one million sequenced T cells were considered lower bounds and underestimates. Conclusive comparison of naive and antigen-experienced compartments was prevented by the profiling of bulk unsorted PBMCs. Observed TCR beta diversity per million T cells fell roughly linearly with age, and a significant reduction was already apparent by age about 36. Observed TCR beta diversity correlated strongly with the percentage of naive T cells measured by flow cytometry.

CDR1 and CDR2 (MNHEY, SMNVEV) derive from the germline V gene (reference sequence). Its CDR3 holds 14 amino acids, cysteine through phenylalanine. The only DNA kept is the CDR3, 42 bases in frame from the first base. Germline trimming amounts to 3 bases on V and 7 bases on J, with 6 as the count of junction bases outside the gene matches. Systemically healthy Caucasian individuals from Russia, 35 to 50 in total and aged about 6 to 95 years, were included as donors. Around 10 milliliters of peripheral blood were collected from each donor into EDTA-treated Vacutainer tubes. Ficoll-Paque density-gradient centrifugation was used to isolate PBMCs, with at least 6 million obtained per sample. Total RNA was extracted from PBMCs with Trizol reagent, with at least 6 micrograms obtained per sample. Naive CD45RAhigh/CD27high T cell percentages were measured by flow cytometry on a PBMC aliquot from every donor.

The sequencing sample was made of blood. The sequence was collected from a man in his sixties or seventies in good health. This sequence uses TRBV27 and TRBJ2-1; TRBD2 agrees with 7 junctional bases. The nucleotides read TGTGCCAGCAGTTTTGTGGGAGGGGATAATGAGCAGTTCTTC. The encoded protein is CASSFVGGDNEQFF.